The rows below give T cell receptor beta chains drawn from one sample of a study of PD-L1 blockade in urothelial cancer. Generated by immunoSEQ multiplex PCR, the TCRdb table keeps only in-frame clones and is missing some. The sample holds roughly 74,000 clones; approximately 86% are singletons and the top ten take approximately 6%. The input for sequencing was PBMCs, taken around atezolizumab (anti-PD-L1) treatment. Receptors were obtained from a woman aged 65 to 85 with urothelial cancer. CDR3s include the opening cysteine and the closing phenylalanine or tryptophan. The D gene is left open where the match is weak. Only some rows state a clone size, as once, few, many or a class for expanded clones.

v_call	d_call	clone_size	j_call	cdr3_nt	cdr3_aa
TRBV9	TRBD1	.	TRBJ1-1	TGTGCCAGCAGCGTAGGACAGGGACTGAACACTGAAGCTTTCTTT	CASSVGQGLNTEAFF
TRBV7-9	.	.	TRBJ1-1	TGTGCCAGCAGCCTACTCATGAACACTGAAGCTTTCTTT	CASSLLMNTEAFF
TRBV28	TRBD1	.	TRBJ1-2	TGTGCCAGCGAAGGGGGCGCGAAGGGCTACACCTTC	CASEGGAKGYTF
TRBV28	.	.	TRBJ1-2	TGTGCCAGCAGAAAAACAGGGTTGGGCGGCTACACCTTC	CASRKTGLGGYTF
TRBV18	TRBD1	.	TRBJ1-2	TGTGCCAGCTCAACGGACAGGGGTTTCTATGAGGGCTACACCTTC	CASSTDRGFYEGYTF
TRBV4-1	.	few	TRBJ1-2	TGCGCCAGCAGCCAAGATGGGGCGGATGGCTACACCTTC	CASSQDGADGYTF
TRBV6-6	.	once	TRBJ1-1	TGTGCCAGCGGTTACAAAAGACGGGACACTGAAGCTTTCTTT	CASGYKRRDTEAFF
TRBV19	.	.	TRBJ2-2	TGTGCCAGTAGTATAGGAGGCACCCCCACCGGGGAGCTGTTTTTT	CASSIGGTPTGELFF
TRBV13	.	few	TRBJ2-7	TGTGCCAGCAGCTTAGAACAGGGTTCAACCCCCTACGAGCAGTACTTC	CASSLEQGSTPYEQYF
TRBV4-1	TRBD2	.	TRBJ2-5	TGCGCCAGCAGCCAAGGGGGCCAAGGACTAGCGGGAGTGGAAGAGACCCAGTACTTC	CASSQGGQGLAGVEETQYF
TRBV19	.	.	TRBJ1-2	TGTGCCAGTAGAGACTGGTATGGCTACACCTTC	CASRDWYGYTF
TRBV6-5	TRBD1	.	TRBJ1-1	TGTGCCAGCTCAGGGGACAGGGGGATAGGCACTGAAGCTTTCTTT	CASSGDRGIGTEAFF
TRBV19	.	.	TRBJ2-1	TGTGCCAGTAGTATCCCCCAGGCCTACAATGAGCAGTTCTTC	CASSIPQAYNEQFF
TRBV4-2	TRBD2	.	TRBJ2-3	TGTGCCAGCAGCCAAGTATTTGGGACTAGCGGGGGATCCCCTAGCACAGATACGCAGTATTTT	CASSQVFGTSGGSPSTDTQYF
TRBV7-8	.	.	TRBJ1-2	TGTGCCAGCAGCTTAGACGGGGGGCTGGGCTATGGCTACACCTTC	CASSLDGGLGYGYTF
TRBV2	TRBD2	.	TRBJ2-2	TGTGCCAGCATTATCCGCGGGGGCACCGGGGAGCTGTTTTTT	CASIIRGGTGELFF
TRBV7-2	TRBD2	.	TRBJ2-3	TGTGCCAGCAGCAGCGGACTAGCGGGGGCCATTAGCACAGATACGCAGTATTTT	CASSSGLAGAISTDTQYF
TRBV9	TRBD2	.	TRBJ2-2	TGTGCCAGCAGCCAGCGGACTAGCGGGATTTACGGCGGGGAGCTGTTTTTT	CASSQRTSGIYGGELFF
TRBV11-2	.	.	TRBJ2-7	TGTGCCAGCAGCTTATCGGCGGGGAGGAGCTCCTACGAGCAGTACTTC	CASSLSAGRSSYEQYF
TRBV25-1	.	.	TRBJ2-2	TGTGCCAGCAGTACCCTTTCTAGCGCCCGGACCGGGGAGCTGTTTTTT	CASSTLSSARTGELFF
TRBV27	.	.	TRBJ2-5	TGTGCCAGCAGTTTATTTACGCGAGAGACCCAGTACTTC	CASSLFTRETQYF
TRBV7-8	.	.	TRBJ1-2	TGTGCCAGCAGCTTATCCAGGCCCGAGGGTGGCTACACCTTC	CASSLSRPEGGYTF
TRBV7-8	TRBD1	.	TRBJ2-7	TGTGCCAGCAGCCGACCGACAGGGCCCTACGAGCAGTACTTC	CASSRPTGPYEQYF
TRBV6-1	TRBD1	once	TRBJ2-7	TGTGCCAGCAGCCGGGGACAGGAGTACGAGCAGTACTTC	CASSRGQEYEQYF
TRBV10-1	.	once	TRBJ1-4	TGCGCCAGCAGTGAGTCGAGACAGCCAAATGAAAAACTGTTTTTT	CASSESRQPNEKLFF
TRBV9	.	.	TRBJ2-6	TGTGCCAGCAGCCCGCAGGCACCGACCAGTTACTCTGGGGCCAACGTCCTGACTTTC	CASSPQAPTSYSGANVLTF
TRBV7-9	TRBD2	.	TRBJ2-1	TGTGCCAGCACCCTTAGCGGGGGCCTCTCCTACAATGAGCAGTTCTTC	CASTLSGGLSYNEQFF
TRBV6-5	.	.	TRBJ2-4	TGTGCCAGCAGTACTCCGGGACTAAACATTCAGTACTTC	CASSTPGLNIQYF
TRBV4-1	TRBD2	.	TRBJ2-7	TGCGCCAGCAGCCACTCTCGGGGGGGTTTCAACGAGCAGTACTTC	CASSHSRGGFNEQYF
TRBV20-1	.	.	TRBJ1-1	TGCAGTGCTAGTCTAGATCGGAAAGCTTTCTTT	CSASLDRKAFF
TRBV7-2	.	.	TRBJ2-7	TGTGCCAGCAGCTTAAGAGGGTCAGCAAACGAGCAGTACTTC	CASSLRGSANEQYF
TRBV2	.	.	TRBJ1-1	TGTGCCAGCAGTGGCGAAGGAGGCACTGAAGCTTTCTTT	CASSGEGGTEAFF
TRBV11-1	.	.	TRBJ2-1	TGTGCCAGCAGCCCTCTTCTCAGGACCTACAATGAGCAGTTCTTC	CASSPLLRTYNEQFF